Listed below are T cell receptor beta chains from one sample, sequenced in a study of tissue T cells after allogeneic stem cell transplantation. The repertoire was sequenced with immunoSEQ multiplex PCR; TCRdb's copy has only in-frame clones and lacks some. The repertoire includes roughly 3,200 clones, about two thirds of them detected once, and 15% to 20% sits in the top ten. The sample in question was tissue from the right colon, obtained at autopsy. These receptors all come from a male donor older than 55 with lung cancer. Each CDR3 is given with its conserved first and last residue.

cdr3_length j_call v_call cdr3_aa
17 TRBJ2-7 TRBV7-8 CASSLAHSGGYNYEQYF
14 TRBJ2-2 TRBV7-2 CASSSPPLTGELFF
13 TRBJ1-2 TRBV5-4 CASSWGQTHGYTF
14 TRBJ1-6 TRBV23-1 CASSGTGHNSPLHF
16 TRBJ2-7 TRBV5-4 CASSLGKGAATYEQYF
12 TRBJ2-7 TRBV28 CASSSSTGEQYF
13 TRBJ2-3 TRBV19 CASSKQGSDTQYF
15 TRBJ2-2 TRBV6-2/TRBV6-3 CASSPLGLAGVNLFF
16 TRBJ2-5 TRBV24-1 CATSDGTGRFQETQYF
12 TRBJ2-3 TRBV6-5 CACYRVTDTQYF
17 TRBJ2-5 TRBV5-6 CASSFSTSGATRETQYF
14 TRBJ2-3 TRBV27 CASSLGGSPDTQYF
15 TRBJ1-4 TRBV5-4 CASSGPTGGREKLFF
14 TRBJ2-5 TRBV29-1 CSVEDRGNTGTQYF
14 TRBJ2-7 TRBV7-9 CASRSSGLAYEQYF
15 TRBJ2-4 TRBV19 CASSIGGQGYDIQYF
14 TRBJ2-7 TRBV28 CASSPLSGYNEQYF
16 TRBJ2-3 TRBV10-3 CAIREAGLAGPDTQYF
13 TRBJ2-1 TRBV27 CASSLSNYNEQFF
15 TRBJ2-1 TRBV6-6 CASRGTAGGPNEQFF
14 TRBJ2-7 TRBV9 CASSAGPPGWEQYF
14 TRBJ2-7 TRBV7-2 CASSPSGSSYEQYF
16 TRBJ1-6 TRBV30 CAWSHHEPGHNSPLHF
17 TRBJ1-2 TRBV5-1 CASSREQGSNTNYGYTF
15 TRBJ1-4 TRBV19 CASSTGTGLSEKLFF
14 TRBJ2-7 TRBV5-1 CASSLLLQSYEQYF
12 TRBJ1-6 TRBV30 CALDRDNSPLHF
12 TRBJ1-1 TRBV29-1 CSVERGGTEAFF